A selection of T cell receptor beta chains follows, all from one sample in a study of T cell changes during pregnancy in multiple sclerosis. The protocol was immunoSEQ multiplex PCR, while the TCRdb copy is restricted to in-frame clones and leaves out a portion. Of about 92,000 clones listed, roughly nine tenths were seen once; the top ten hold more than 1.5%. Specimen: peripheral blood, collected in the first trimester of pregnancy. These receptors were collected from a female donor with multiple sclerosis, enrolled in a pregnancy study. The CDR3 runs from the conserved cysteine through the conserved F or W. D genes are given only for firm matches. Expanded clones are given a class, and other clones once, few, many or no size at all.

d_gene: NA
v_gene: TRBV14
j_gene: TRBJ2-7
abundance: NA
CDR3nt: TGTGCCAGCAGCCAATACTTTCGCGAGCAGTACTTC
CDR3aa: CASSQYFREQYF

d_gene: TRBD1
v_gene: TRBV4-2
j_gene: TRBJ1-2
abundance: few
CDR3nt: TGTGCCAGCAGCCAAGAGAGGACAGGACCCGCCTATGGCTACACCTTC
CDR3aa: CASSQERTGPAYGYTF

d_gene: TRBD1
v_gene: TRBV5-1
j_gene: TRBJ2-7
abundance: NA
CDR3nt: TGCGCCAGCAGCGTCCCGGGACAGCCCTTCTACGAGCAGTACTTC
CDR3aa: CASSVPGQPFYEQYF

d_gene: TRBD1
v_gene: TRBV5-1
j_gene: TRBJ2-7
abundance: NA
CDR3nt: TGCGCCAGCAGCTTGGGTGGACAGGGAGGAATCGTCGAGCAGTACTTC
CDR3aa: CASSLGGQGGIVEQYF

d_gene: TRBD1
v_gene: TRBV4-3
j_gene: TRBJ1-2
abundance: NA
CDR3nt: TGCGCCAGCAGCCAACCCGACCGGGACAGCTATGGCTACACCTTC
CDR3aa: CASSQPDRDSYGYTF

d_gene: NA
v_gene: TRBV9
j_gene: TRBJ1-2
abundance: NA
CDR3nt: TGTGCCAGCAGCACCCGAGGGAATGGCTACACCTTC
CDR3aa: CASSTRGNGYTF

d_gene: NA
v_gene: TRBV4-3
j_gene: TRBJ2-1
abundance: NA
CDR3nt: TGCGCCAGCAGCCAAGATCTAGGGGATTTACTCAATGAGCAGTTCTTC
CDR3aa: CASSQDLGDLLNEQFF

d_gene: NA
v_gene: TRBV5-1
j_gene: TRBJ2-2
abundance: NA
CDR3nt: TGCGCCAGCAGCGGCGGGACTTGGAACACCGGGGAGCTGTTTTTT
CDR3aa: CASSGGTWNTGELFF

d_gene: NA
v_gene: TRBV5-1
j_gene: TRBJ1-1
abundance: NA
CDR3nt: TGCGCCAGCAGCTTGAGGACGGGGAGTGGGACTGAAGCTTTCTTT
CDR3aa: CASSLRTGSGTEAFF

d_gene: NA
v_gene: TRBV7-3
j_gene: TRBJ1-1
abundance: NA
CDR3nt: TGTGCCAGCAGCTTAGGGCAGGGTAGGACTGAAGCTTTCTTT
CDR3aa: CASSLGQGRTEAFF

d_gene: NA
v_gene: TRBV5-6
j_gene: TRBJ1-4
abundance: NA
CDR3nt: TGTGCCAGCAGTTTTACCACCGGGTCCTCTAGAGAAAAACTGTTTTTT
CDR3aa: CASSFTTGSSREKLFF

d_gene: TRBD1
v_gene: TRBV6-1
j_gene: TRBJ2-7
abundance: NA
CDR3nt: TGTGCCAGCAGTCTGGACAGGGGGCCCTACGAGCAGTACTTC
CDR3aa: CASSLDRGPYEQYF

d_gene: TRBD2
v_gene: TRBV5-1
j_gene: TRBJ2-7
abundance: NA
CDR3nt: TGCGCCAGCAGATTATCTAGCGGCAGAGCATACGAGCAGTACTTC
CDR3aa: CASRLSSGRAYEQYF

d_gene: TRBD2
v_gene: TRBV10-3
j_gene: TRBJ2-1
abundance: NA
CDR3nt: TGTGCCATCAGCACCGGGAGGGCTTACAATGAGCAGTTCTTC
CDR3aa: CAISTGRAYNEQFF

d_gene: NA
v_gene: TRBV6-1
j_gene: TRBJ2-2
abundance: few
CDR3nt: TGTGCCAGCAGTGAAGTCCGGGGATACGGGGAGCTGTTTTTT
CDR3aa: CASSEVRGYGELFF

d_gene: NA
v_gene: TRBV28
j_gene: TRBJ1-1
abundance: NA
CDR3nt: TGTGCCAGCGAAGACCCCTCAGGGTTTACTGAAGCTTTCTTT
CDR3aa: CASEDPSGFTEAFF

d_gene: TRBD1
v_gene: TRBV5-4
j_gene: TRBJ1-1
abundance: once
CDR3nt: TGTGCCAGCAGCTCCAGGGGGTTGAACACTGAAGCTTTCTTT
CDR3aa: CASSSRGLNTEAFF

d_gene: NA
v_gene: TRBV27
j_gene: TRBJ1-1
abundance: NA
CDR3nt: TGTGCCAGCAGTATCCTCCCGGGCACTGAAGCTTTCTTT
CDR3aa: CASSILPGTEAFF

d_gene: NA
v_gene: TRBV5-6
j_gene: TRBJ2-7
abundance: NA
CDR3nt: TGTGCCAGCAGCCCAGGGAACTCCTACGAGCAGTACTTC
CDR3aa: CASSPGNSYEQYF

d_gene: TRBD1
v_gene: TRBV11-2
j_gene: TRBJ2-5
abundance: NA
CDR3nt: TGTGCCAGCAGCCCCCACGGGACAGGGGGCGTTGAGACCCAGTACTTC
CDR3aa: CASSPHGTGGVETQYF

d_gene: NA
v_gene: TRBV6-6
j_gene: TRBJ1-1
abundance: NA
CDR3nt: TGTGCCAGCAGTTACTGGGAGGGACGTGAAGCTTTCTTT
CDR3aa: CASSYWEGREAFF

d_gene: NA
v_gene: TRBV7-2
j_gene: TRBJ1-5
abundance: few
CDR3nt: TGTGCCAGCAGCTCGTACAATCAGCCCCAGCATTTT
CDR3aa: CASSSYNQPQHF

d_gene: NA
v_gene: TRBV7-9
j_gene: TRBJ1-2
abundance: NA
CDR3nt: TGTGCCAGCAGCTTTGGGGAGACTGACTATGGCTACACCTTC
CDR3aa: CASSFGETDYGYTF

d_gene: TRBD1
v_gene: TRBV6-1
j_gene: TRBJ2-7
abundance: medium-sized
CDR3nt: TGTGCCAGCAGTGTAGGGACAGGGGGCTCCTACGAGCAGTACTTC
CDR3aa: CASSVGTGGSYEQYF

d_gene: NA
v_gene: TRBV6-5
j_gene: TRBJ1-1
abundance: NA
CDR3nt: TGTGCCAGCAGTTACTCGCGAGGGAACACTGAAGCTTTCTTT
CDR3aa: CASSYSRGNTEAFF

d_gene: NA
v_gene: TRBV20-1
j_gene: TRBJ2-7
abundance: NA
CDR3nt: TGCAGTGCTAGTGACAGGTACGAGCAGTACTTC
CDR3aa: CSASDRYEQYF

d_gene: TRBD1
v_gene: TRBV27
j_gene: TRBJ2-7
abundance: once
CDR3nt: TGTGCCAGCAGTATACAGGGGGCGAACTACGAGCAGTACTTC
CDR3aa: CASSIQGANYEQYF

d_gene: TRBD1
v_gene: TRBV19
j_gene: TRBJ1-2
abundance: NA
CDR3nt: TGTGCCAGTAGTATAGTAGGACAGGGCTCTAACTATGGCTACACCTTC
CDR3aa: CASSIVGQGSNYGYTF

d_gene: NA
v_gene: TRBV6-1
j_gene: TRBJ1-3
abundance: NA
CDR3nt: TGTGCCAGCAGTGAGGCCAGCTCTGGAAACACCATATATTTT
CDR3aa: CASSEASSGNTIYF

d_gene: TRBD2
v_gene: TRBV28
j_gene: TRBJ2-7
abundance: NA
CDR3nt: TGTGCCAGCAGGGAGAGCGGGGGGACTTGGGGCGAGCAGTACTTC
CDR3aa: CASRESGGTWGEQYF

d_gene: TRBD2
v_gene: TRBV12-5
j_gene: TRBJ2-1
abundance: NA
CDR3nt: TGTGCTAGTGCCAAGGGACTAGCGGGATCTAGCTCCTACAATGAGCAGTTCTTC
CDR3aa: CASAKGLAGSSSYNEQFF

d_gene: TRBD2
v_gene: TRBV30
j_gene: TRBJ2-7
abundance: NA
CDR3nt: TGTGCCCTCCACCCGGGGGGCTACGAGCAGTACTTC
CDR3aa: CALHPGGYEQYF

d_gene: TRBD2
v_gene: TRBV5-1
j_gene: TRBJ2-1
abundance: NA
CDR3nt: TGCGCCAGCAGCTTGGCCAGATGGGCTAGCGGGAGAAGCTCCTACAATGAGCAGTTCTTC
CDR3aa: CASSLARWASGRSSYNEQFF

d_gene: TRBD2
v_gene: TRBV7-6
j_gene: TRBJ2-1
abundance: NA
CDR3nt: TGTGCCAGCAGCTTAGACCCTGGACTAGCGGGAGGGATTGTGGGGCAGTTCTTC
CDR3aa: CASSLDPGLAGGIVGQFF

d_gene: NA
v_gene: TRBV14
j_gene: TRBJ1-1
abundance: NA
CDR3nt: TGTGCCAGCAGCCGAGGGACATCCGAAGCTTTCTTT
CDR3aa: CASSRGTSEAFF

d_gene: NA
v_gene: TRBV4-1
j_gene: TRBJ2-5
abundance: NA
CDR3nt: TGCGCCAGCAGCCCACTAGTGACAGAGACCCAGTACTTC
CDR3aa: CASSPLVTETQYF

d_gene: TRBD2
v_gene: TRBV30
j_gene: TRBJ2-2
abundance: NA
CDR3nt: TGTGCCTGGAGTGTAGGCGGGAGTCTGGTCGGGGAGCTGTTTTTT
CDR3aa: CAWSVGGSLVGELFF

d_gene: TRBD1
v_gene: TRBV9
j_gene: TRBJ1-1
abundance: NA
CDR3nt: TGTGCCAGCAGCGTAGACTTTGGGACAGGGACTGAAGCTTTCTTT
CDR3aa: CASSVDFGTGTEAFF

d_gene: TRBD1
v_gene: TRBV5-1
j_gene: TRBJ2-7
abundance: NA
CDR3nt: TGCGCCAGCAGCATAGGGACAGGGGTTTACTACGAGCAGTACTTC
CDR3aa: CASSIGTGVYYEQYF

d_gene: NA
v_gene: TRBV5-4
j_gene: TRBJ2-1
abundance: NA
CDR3nt: TGTGCCAGCAGCCCGCGGGTCGACAGGCCCAATGAGCAGTTCTTC
CDR3aa: CASSPRVDRPNEQFF

d_gene: NA
v_gene: TRBV28
j_gene: TRBJ2-1
abundance: NA
CDR3nt: NA
CDR3aa: CASTSGLLPPGHNEQFF

d_gene: NA
v_gene: TRBV2
j_gene: TRBJ2-7
abundance: NA
CDR3nt: TGTGCCAGCAGAGGGAGCGGACGGGGGGAGCAGTACTTC
CDR3aa: CASRGSGRGEQYF